The sequence of this T cell receptor beta chain was determined in a study of blood T cell repertoires in COVID-19. In assigning cohorts, the study relied on participant-reported clinical history. Original data processing: Estimates of nucleated cell counts were drawn from the amplification of reference gene primers. Profiled with immunoSEQ multiplex PCR; TCRdb holds only in-frame clones, not every one. The V and J calls and clone size are taken from that table; D and trimming were inferred from the DNA. The sample yields around 160,000 clones, about 84% seen once. In germline, CDR1 is MNHEY, CDR2 SVGAGI. Trimming removed 7 bases from V and 3 bases from J, with 9 bases in between. CDR3 length: 12 residues.

The rearrangement uses TRBV6-5 and TRBJ1-1; D call uncertain. The sequencing sample was made of PBMCs or T cells enriched from blood (not recorded which). This clonotype was obtained from a man between 40 and 49 years old who had recovered from COVID-19. DNA for the CDR3: TGTGCCAGCACCCGGGGAGACACTGAAGCTTTCTTT. It translates to CASTRGDTEAFF.